This passage covers 21 T cell receptor beta chains from one sample sequenced in a study of blood T cell repertoires in COVID-19. The repertoire was sequenced with immunoSEQ multiplex PCR; TCRdb's copy has only in-frame clones and lacks some. The profile shows 55,000 to 75,000 clones, less than 90% of them singletons. Sample: peripheral blood. Receptors originate from a man aged 60-69 years with COVID-19, enrolled during active disease.

V gene TRBV3-1 (or the pseudogene TRBV3-2) combines with J gene TRBJ2-7; 7 positions agree with TRBD2. This CDR3 has 15 amino acids. The germline V gene encodes CDR1 LGHDT and CDR2 YNNKEL (reference sequence). Losses at the gene ends were 1 base for V and 2 bases for J; bases not matched to a gene: 5. The CDR3 nucleotides are TGTGCCAGCAGCCAAGGGCGAGCGGGAACCTACGAGCAGTACTTC. This encodes CASSQGRAGTYEQYF.

The chain links TRBV6-5 to TRBJ2-7; 7 nucleotides agree with TRBD1. Germline V gene data show CDR1 as MNHEY and CDR2 as SVGAGI. The junction had 9 bases not matched to a gene; V was cut back by 7 bases and J by 3 bases. The CDR3 is 14 amino acids. CDR3 nucleotides: TGTGCCAGCATCCCTACCAGGGGGTACTACGAGCAGTACTTC. Translation: CASIPTRGYYEQYF.

This clone has more than one count but fewer than ten. The chain couples TRBV19 to TRBJ2-3, with TRBD2 matching 11 bases. With 4 bases clipped from V and 2 bases from J, the junction kept 5 bases outside the gene matches. Germline V gene lookup returns CDR1 LNHDA and CDR2 SQIVND (reference sequence). This CDR3 is built from 16 residues. CDR3 region: CASSTLAGGHTDTQYF. The DNA for the CDR3 is TGTGCCAGTAGTACTCTAGCGGGAGGACACACAGATACGCAGTATTTT.

This rearrangement joins TRBV6-5 to TRBJ1-2, with 11 bases identical to TRBD1. Germline lookup yields CDR1 MNHEY and CDR2 SVGAGI. Unmatched junction bases numbered 7, after V lost 2 bases and J lost 8 bases. CDR3 length equals 15 residues. CDR3 protein: CASSYTGQGAWGYTF. The DNA of the CDR3 is TGTGCCAGCAGTTACACAGGACAGGGGGCTTGGGGCTACACCTTC.

The rearrangement links TRBV18 to TRBJ1-1; 10 nucleotides line up with TRBD1. J was trimmed by 5 bases and V by 3 bases; bases with no gene match: 6. The CDR3 covers 15 residues. CDR1 and CDR2 from the germline V gene are KGHSH and LQKENI. The CDR3 sequence: CASSPLRDRGTEAFF. CDR3 DNA sequence: TGTGCCAGCTCACCTCTCCGGGACAGGGGAACTGAAGCTTTCTTT.

The rearrangement links TRBV19 to TRBJ1-1, with a tentative D call TRBD1 (5 bases). This CDR3 has 17 residues. Per germline, CDR1 LNHDA and CDR2 SQIVND (reference sequence). V dropped 0 bases and J dropped 1 base, with 15 bases sitting between them. The CDR3 is CASSIDPLQVPNTEAFF. Written as DNA, the CDR3 is TGTGCCAGTAGTATAGACCCCCTACAGGTCCCGAACACTGAAGCTTTCTTT.

The chain links TRBV30 to TRBJ2-3; 8 bases are a match to TRBD2. Looked up from germline, CDR1 is GTSNPN and CDR2 is SVGIG (reference sequence). The CDR3 contains 14 residues. V was pared by 5 bases and J by 0 bases, with 4 bases of the junction left unmatched. In DNA form, the CDR3 reads TGTGCCTGGGGGTTAGCGGGGAGCACAGATACGCAGTATTTT. Translating gives CAWGLAGSTDTQYF.

The V call is TRBV14, the J call TRBJ2-2; 8 bases match TRBD2. Looked up from germline, CDR1 is SGHDN and CDR2 is FVKESK. The CDR3 is 15 residues long. With V trimmed by 1 base and J by 3 bases, 1 base remained unmatched. The CDR3 region has the DNA TGTGCCAGCAGCCAAGTAGCGGGGTACACCGGGGAGCTGTTTTTT. Its translation is CASSQVAGYTGELFF.

V gene TRBV5-6 combines with J gene TRBJ2-2; a weak D match, TRBD1 (6 bases). The CDR3 spans 16 residues. Germline assignment: CDR1 SGHDT and CDR2 YYEEEE. Trimming took 7 bases from V and 0 from J, leaving 16 bases between them. The CDR3 DNA is TGTGCCAGCGAACAGGGACCGCCTTCGAACACCGGGGAGCTGTTTTTT. Its protein is CASEQGPPSNTGELFF.

V is TRBV30 and J is TRBJ2-1, with 8 nucleotides matching TRBD2. Germline CDR1 is GTSNPN and CDR2 is SVGIG (reference sequence). V dropped 4 bases and J dropped 14; count of bases not matched to a gene: 10. The CDR3 runs to 12 residues. The CDR3 DNA follows: TGTGCCTGGAAACCCTCGGGGGGGCCCAAGTTCTTC. This sequence encodes CAWKPSGGPKFF.

The chain uses TRBV3-1 (or the pseudogene TRBV3-2) and TRBJ2-1; 11 bases align to TRBD2. This CDR3 spans 15 amino acids. Germline trimming cut 1 base from V and 8 bases from J; bases unmatched to any gene: 4. The germline V gene encodes CDR1 LGHDT and CDR2 YNNKEL (reference sequence). CDR3 sequence reads: CASSQALAGVDEQFF. CDR3 nucleotides: TGTGCCAGCAGCCAAGCACTAGCGGGGGTGGATGAGCAGTTCTTC.

The chain is built from TRBV7-2 and TRBJ2-7, with unresolved D. With 0 bases removed from V and 0 bases from J, the gap between germline ends came to 6 bases. Germline values: CDR1 SGHTA, CDR2 FQGNSA. The CDR3 extends over 14 amino acids. The CDR3 region has the DNA TGTGCCAGCAGCTTAGCGGCGGACTCCTACGAGCAGTACTTC. Its translation is CASSLAADSYEQYF.

The J gene is TRBJ2-7, the V gene TRBV7-9, with 10 bases identical to TRBD2. This CDR3 region has 16 residues. The V and J ends lost 5 bases and 2 bases, in that order; junction bases with no gene match: 9. Germline loops: CDR1 SEHNR, CDR2 FQNEAQ (reference sequence). CDR3 DNA: TGTGCCAGCAGCATCGGACTAGCGGAGGTCCCCTACGAGCAGTACTTC. Protein product: CASSIGLAEVPYEQYF.

This chain links TRBV24-1 with TRBJ2-5; 10 bases are shared with TRBD2. The CDR3 is 15 residues long. J lost 5 bases, V lost 8 bases, and 10 bases had no gene match. The germline gives CDR1 KGHDR, CDR2 SFDVKD. The CDR3 region is CATKERAGGSETQYF. The CDR3 region has the DNA TGTGCCACCAAAGAGCGAGCGGGAGGGTCGGAGACCCAGTACTTC.

This clone is medium-sized. The chain combines TRBV2 with TRBJ1-5; D not resolved. From germline, CDR1 is SNHLY and CDR2 FYNNEI. This CDR3 region has 13 residues. V was cut by 8 bases and J by 6 bases, with 14 bases left in between. CDR3 in amino acids: CASQQGSGQPQHF. The CDR3 DNA reads TGTGCCAGCCAACAAGGTTCGGGTCAGCCCCAGCATTTT.

This clone was recorded only once. For the CDR3, the DNA is TGTGCCAGCAGTTCTAGCACAGATACGCAGTATTTT. It translates to CASSSSTDTQYF. The chain has TRBV3-1 (or the pseudogene TRBV3-2) and TRBJ2-3, with no clear D. Trimming cost V 6 bases and J 0 bases, with 4 bases left between them. The CDR3 totals 12 residues. Germline V lookup: CDR1 LGHDT, CDR2 YNNKEL (reference sequence).

The genes are TRBV18 and TRBJ2-7, with D perhaps TRBD1 (5 bases). CDR1 and CDR2 from the germline V gene are KGHSH and LQKENI. V was pared by 4 bases and J by 3 bases, with 13 bases between. The length of the CDR3 is 14 residues. Written as DNA, the CDR3 is TGTGCCAGCTCACGAGGCAGGGAAGACTACGAGCAGTACTTC. It encodes CASSRGREDYEQYF.

This chain joins TRBV5-4 and TRBJ2-2; 7 bases align to TRBD2. J gave up 6 bases and V 2 bases, and 7 bases lay outside the gene matches. Germline loops: CDR1 SGHNT, CDR2 YYREEE (reference sequence). This CDR3 comprises 15 residues. CDR3 residues: CASSFGLDHAGELFF. Here the CDR3 DNA reads TGTGCCAGCAGCTTCGGACTAGATCACGCCGGGGAGCTGTTTTTT.

This chain links TRBV18 with TRBJ1-1; 8 bases map to TRBD1. The CDR3 contains 16 residues. With 1 base clipped from V and 4 bases from J, the junction kept 8 bases outside the gene matches. From germline, CDR1 is KGHSH and CDR2 LQKENI. CDR3 bases: TGTGCCAGCTCACCACGAATACAGGGGGGGGGCACTGAAGCTTTCTTT. Protein product: CASSPRIQGGGTEAFF.

The V gene is TRBV28, the J gene TRBJ1-5, with D perhaps TRBD1 (6 bases). This CDR3 region has 13 residues. V was shortened by 10 bases and J by 7 bases, with 17 bases between the two germline ends. Germline values: CDR1 MDHEN, CDR2 SYDVKM. The CDR3 is CATWGGARQPQHF. In nucleotides, the CDR3 is TGTGCCACCTGGGGGGGGGCAAGGCAGCCCCAGCATTTT.

The gene calls are TRBV18 and TRBJ2-3, with 7 bases matching TRBD2. The V gene's germline CDR1 is KGHSH and CDR2 LQKENI. The junction had 2 bases not matched to a gene; V was cut back by 0 bases and J by 2 bases. This CDR3 has 15 residues. CDR3 sequence reads: CASSPPGLTTDTQYF. CDR3 nucleotide sequence: TGTGCCAGCTCACCACCGGGACTAACCACAGATACGCAGTATTTT.